Below are 21 T cell receptor beta chains sequenced from a single sample in a study of glioma-infiltrating T cells after dendritic cell vaccination (dated by TCRdb to about 2016). Libraries were built with the immunoSEQ multiplex PCR assay. The table comes from immuneACCESS by way of TCRdb, which keeps in-frame sequences with V and J called. Part of the clones is missing from these tables; in studies checked, under half for an unresolved V gene and the rest for unknown reasons. Across this sample there are about 87,000 clones, with under 85% seen only once. Of the sample, 6% to 8.5% is held by the ten largest clones. The label giving this sample's time point can be read as: after dendritic cell vaccination, including at tumor progression/relapse. The source was blood, collected after dendritic cell vaccination. These receptors all stem from a human donor with glioblastoma.

This chain uses TRBV25-1 with TRBJ1-2; D is perhaps TRBD1 (5 bases). From germline, CDR1 is MGHDK and CDR2 SYGVNS. Trimming cost V 3 bases and J 1 base, with 6 bases left between them. The CDR3 extends over 13 amino acids. This CDR3 reads CASSEGLNYGYTF. CDR3 nucleotides: TGTGCCAGCAGTGAGGGACTTAACTATGGCTACACCTTC.

The rearrangement joins TRBV7-3 to TRBJ1-1, with D maybe TRBD1 (5 bases). CDR1 and CDR2 (germline): SGHTA, FQGTGA. V was clipped by 3 bases and J by 6 bases, with 11 bases between them. The CDR3 totals 13 residues. CDR3 region: CASSFGGIAEAFF. For the CDR3, the DNA is TGTGCCAGCAGCTTCGGGGGAATCGCTGAAGCTTTCTTT.

The chain combines TRBV4-2 with TRBJ2-5; D remains ambiguous. The germline V gene has CDR1 LGHNA and CDR2 YNFKEQ. The CDR3 extends over 17 amino acids. Trimming stripped 0 bases from V and 4 bases from J, with 18 bases between. This chain's CDR3 is CASSQDISNEVGETQYF. As DNA, the CDR3 is TGTGCCAGCAGCCAAGATATCTCGAACGAGGTGGGAGAGACCCAGTACTTC.

J is TRBJ2-3 and V is TRBV15; D is uncertain. The germline V gene encodes CDR1 LNHNV and CDR2 YYDKDF (reference sequence). Trimming removed 1 base at V and 4 bases at J, with 9 bases between. This CDR3 region has 14 residues. CDR3: CATSRGHIPDTQYF. The CDR3 nucleotides read TGTGCCACCAGCAGAGGACACATTCCAGATACGCAGTATTTT.

The genes are TRBV9 and TRBJ2-1; TRBD1 agrees at 9 bases. The CDR3 has 13 residues. The trim removed 3 bases at V and 8 bases at J, leaving 3 bases unmatched. Germline V gives CDR1 SGDLS, CDR2 YYNGEE. The CDR3 nucleotides read TGTGCCAGCAGCGGCAGGACAGGGGATGAGCAGTTCTTC. Its protein is CASSGRTGDEQFF.

This rearrangement joins TRBV4-3 to TRBJ2-7, with TRBD1 identical over 11 bases. Per the germline V gene, CDR1 is LGHNA and CDR2 is YSLEER. V trimming: 5 bases; J trimming: 4 bases; junction bases outside the gene matches: 7. The CDR3 spans 15 residues. Here the CDR3 DNA reads TGCGCCAGCAGCAACGGACAGGGGGCTTCTTACGAGCAGTACTTC. Protein: CASSNGQGASYEQYF.

The rearrangement links TRBV10-3 to TRBJ1-1, with 7 bases that match TRBD1. CDR1 ENHRY and CDR2 SYGVKD come from the germline V gene. The CDR3 sequence is 14 residues long. Trimming at V came to 8 bases and at J to 1 base, leaving 7 bases not matched to a gene. The CDR3 DNA reads TGTGCCATCGCAAGGGGGCAGGGGAACACTGAAGCTTTCTTT. It yields the protein CAIARGQGNTEAFF.

V is TRBV9 and J is TRBJ1-3, with a weak D call TRBD1 (5 bases). Germline V lookup: CDR1 SGDLS, CDR2 YYNGEE. The CDR3 is made up of 15 amino acids. V shed 4 bases and J shed 0 bases, with 11 bases lying between them. For the CDR3, the DNA is TGTGCCAGCAGCAACGACGGACACTCTGGAAACACCATATATTTT. Its translation is CASSNDGHSGNTIYF.

The chain links TRBV9 to TRBJ1-3, with D possibly being TRBD1 (5 bases). There are 17 residues in the CDR3. Trimming took off 1 base at V and 0 bases at J, with 14 bases between the two ends. Germline V lookup: CDR1 SGDLS, CDR2 YYNGEE. The CDR3 reads CASSVLAGPISGNTIYF. The CDR3 nucleotides are TGTGCCAGCAGCGTATTAGCAGGGCCGATCTCTGGAAACACCATATATTTT.

In its sample, this clone was seen once. This chain connects TRBV10-3 to TRBJ1-5, with TRBD1 identical over 7 bases. This CDR3 has 15 residues. Germline V gene data show CDR1 as ENHRY and CDR2 as SYGVKD. V was clipped by 6 bases and J by 4 bases; unmatched bases: 9. The CDR3 bases are TGTGCCATCAGCCGCGACAGGGTAGGAAATCAGCCCCAGCATTTT. This codes for CAISRDRVGNQPQHF.

The chain is built from TRBV5-6 and TRBJ1-5; no definite D call. V shed 2 bases and J shed 3 bases, with 9 bases lying between them. CDR1 and CDR2 (germline): SGHDT, YYEEEE. CDR3 length equals 14 residues. The CDR3, as DNA: TGTGCCAGCAGCTTTTCAGGTCCCAATCAGCCCCAGCATTTT. Translating it yields CASSFSGPNQPQHF.

The CDR3 coding sequence is TGTGCCAGCAGCAAAAATACCGGGACAGAGGAAGATAACGTTTATGGCTACACCTTC. Translating gives CASSKNTGTEEDNVYGYTF. The chain couples TRBV21-1 to TRBJ1-2; the table assigns TRBD1, which was not confirmed against the DNA. TRBV21-1 counts as a pseudogene. CDR3 length: 19 residues.

V gene TRBV5-1 combines with J gene TRBJ2-1, with TRBD2 as a possible D gene (7 bases). Germline V CDR1 and CDR2: SGHRS, YFSETQ. The CDR3 totals 14 residues. The V end was cut by 5 bases, the J end by 4 bases, with 13 bases between. This chain's CDR3 is CASRWGGPYNEQFF. CDR3 nucleotides: TGCGCCAGCAGGTGGGGGGGGCCGTACAATGAGCAGTTCTTC.

In its sample, this clone was seen a few times. Other DNA variants within this sample encode the same CDR3. V and J are TRBV10-3 and TRBJ1-2; 11 positions match TRBD1. The CDR3 covers 14 residues. CDR1 is ENHRY and CDR2 is SYGVKD in the germline V gene. V trimming: 6 bases; J trimming: 3 bases; junction bases outside the gene matches: 3. In nucleotides, the CDR3 is TGTGCCATCAGGGGGGACAGGGGGGACTATGGCTACACCTTC. This encodes CAIRGDRGDYGYTF.

The rearrangement uses TRBV29-1 and TRBJ2-1; no firm D call. The V gene's germline CDR1 is SQVTM and CDR2 ANQGSEA. The CDR3 loop spans 14 amino acids. Deletions cut 7 bases from V and 5 bases from J, with 18 bases between. CDR3 sequence (DNA): TGCAGCGCTCCGCCCGGGTCACTCAACAATGAGCAGTTCTTC. This encodes CSAPPGSLNNEQFF.

V is TRBV5-6 and J is TRBJ2-1; 8 nucleotides align to TRBD1. Germline CDR1 SGHDT, CDR2 YYEEEE. CDR3 size: 16 residues. The trim removed 5 bases at V and 12 bases at J, leaving 19 bases unmatched. The CDR3 nucleotides read TGTGCCAGCAGTACGACAGGGGCGTCTTGGGTTTTCCGGCAGTTCTTC. Translated, it gives CASSTTGASWVFRQFF.

Only a few counts were recorded for this clone. This chain joins TRBV19 and TRBJ1-4, with D possibly matching TRBD1 (5 bases). Germline values: CDR1 LNHDA, CDR2 SQIVND (reference sequence). The CDR3 has 11 residues. V was cut by 5 bases and J by 12 bases, with 10 bases left in between. The CDR3 spells CASSAGGELFF. The CDR3 nucleotides read TGTGCCAGTAGTGCGGGGGGTGAACTGTTTTTT.

The CDR3 coding sequence is TGTGCCAGCAGTGAAGCGGGAGTAGCGGGGGATCCCTACGAGCAGTACTTC. Protein product: CASSEAGVAGDPYEQYF. J is TRBJ2-7 and V is TRBV6-1, with 9 bases identical to TRBD2. Germline CDR1 and CDR2: MNHNS and SASEGT. V lost 0 bases to trimming and J lost 2 bases; unmatched junction nucleotides: 8. CDR3 length: 17 amino acids.

The rearrangement joins TRBV5-6 to TRBJ1-2, with D possibly matching TRBD1 (6 bases). Germline-derived CDR1 and CDR2 are SGHDT and YYEEEE. Trimming shortened V by 2 bases and J by 4 bases, and 15 bases separated the two germline ends. The CDR3 runs 15 residues. CDR3 coding DNA: TGTGCCAGCAGCTTACTCAGGGGATTGAGCTATGGCTACACCTTC. Encoded protein: CASSLLRGLSYGYTF.

This chain joins TRBV10-3 and TRBJ1-1; TRBD1 aligns across 9 bases. CDR1 is ENHRY, CDR2 SYGVKD, per germline. The CDR3 sequence is 15 residues long. After removal of 8 bases from V and 1 base from J, the junction contained 8 bases not matched to a gene. Written as DNA, the CDR3 is TGTGCCATCCAAGCGGGACAGGGCGGGAACACTGAAGCTTTCTTT. Translating it yields CAIQAGQGGNTEAFF.

This clone came up once. V is TRBV5-4 and J is TRBJ1-3; possibly TRBD1 for D (6 bases). Trimming left V 2 bases short and J 0 bases short, with 12 bases between. CDR1 SGHNT and CDR2 YYREEE come from the germline V gene (reference sequence). This CDR3 comprises 16 residues. CDR3 nucleotides: TGTGCCAGCAGCTTCGGGGGGGCCTTCTCTGGAAACACCATATATTTT. Encoded protein: CASSFGGAFSGNTIYF. The complete variable domain, with remaining parts taken from reference TRBV5-4 and TRBJ1-3, reads ETGVTQSPTHLIKTRGQQVTLRCSSQSGHNTVSWYQQALGQGPQFIFQYYREEENGRGNFPPRFSGLQFPNYSSELNVNALELDDSALYLCASSFGGAFSGNTIYFGEGSWLTVV.